The entry below gives a single T cell receptor (beta chain) sequence along with its context. These data belong to a study of radiation and T cells in renal cell carcinoma. Assay used: immunoSEQ multiplex PCR; TCRdb lists only in-frame clones, some missing. This sample has approximately 120,000 clones, with about four fifths found just once. The time point was: blood 2 weeks post-SBRT. Treatment defined: 15 Gy SBRT to primary tumor, nephrectomy 4 weeks later. The tumor was a clear cell renal cell carcinoma. The trim removed 0 bases at V and 2 bases at J, leaving 3 bases unmatched. Germline V gene lookup returns CDR1 SGDLS and CDR2 YYNGEE. CDR3 size: 17 residues.

The chain uses TRBV9 and TRBJ2-1; 12 nucleotides align to TRBD1. Sequencing used blood, obtained from a patient whose treatment included radiotherapy and nephrectomy. This TCR was recovered from a middle-aged man with renal cell carcinoma. CDR3 loop: CASSVVGTGGAYNEQFF. CDR3 sequence (DNA): TGTGCCAGCAGCGTAGTTGGGACAGGGGGCGCCTACAATGAGCAGTTCTTC.